The table lists the clone carrying this T cell receptor (beta chain) with a few counts. Antigen unknown. The data originate from a study of T cells in Graves' hyperthyroidism and ophthalmopathy. Whole-study findings and limits: Also found in blood were most expanded thyroid clonotypes above 0.001.

Calling Graves' hyperthyroidism stable meant ophthalmopathy did not progress within 18 months. Clinicians diagnosed patients from clinical symptoms, serum thyroxine and TRAb, thyroid ultrasound and orbital computed tomography. RNA transcripts served as the template for amplifying TCR beta CDR3 regions. During a first-round RT-PCR of the TCR CDR3, the HTBI primer set was used. MiXCR, run by TCRdb on the multiplex PCR reads, gives a single entry per CDR3 protein. The table has some 500,000 distinct CDR3 sequences, about an eighth seen once. CDR3 length: 15 residues. In germline, CDR1 is DFQATT, CDR2 SNEGSKA (reference sequence). V gave up 3 bases and J gave up 6 bases, with 18 bases separating them.

Specimen: blood. The clonotype originates from a woman between 18 and 30 years old with Graves' hyperthyroidism. The chain recombines TRBV20-1 with TRBJ2-1; no firm D call. CDR3 protein: CSASEIVVRSNEQFF. In DNA, the CDR3 is TGCAGTGCTAGCGAAATCGTCGTCCGGTCCAATGAGCAGTTCTTC.